The clone carrying this TCR beta chain appeared a few times. Its target is not known. Researchers ran the PCR with 60 Vbeta and 13 Jbeta primers. Assay: immunoSEQ multiplex PCR; the TCRdb copy retains only in-frame clones and omits some. The profile shows 200,000 or so clones, 78% of them singletons. The data are from a study of cytomegalovirus exposure and HLA in healthy donors. Study in general: Ancestry clustering placed about 80% of about 400 genotyped donors in the Caucasian-associated cluster. Study results and caveats: In vitro experiments confirmed that a few CMV-associated chains were specific for CMV antigens. A later look showed TCR association rates differing by HLA locus, highest for DRB1 and lowest for HLA-C.

The sequence was obtained from a male donor in good health and CMV-seronegative. Sequencing input: PBMCs.

The CDR3 bases are TGTGCCAGCTCACCAGGGCAGGGGGCGCAAGAAGGACAGCCCCAGCATTTT. Protein sequence: CASSPGQGAQEGQPQHF. J is TRBJ1-5 and V is TRBV18; TRBD1 matches at 8 bases. The germline V gene encodes CDR1 KGHSH and CDR2 LQKENI. The CDR3 is 17 residues long. J lost 7 bases, V lost 2 bases, and 13 bases had no gene match.